This T cell receptor (beta chain) is from a study of T-cell reconstitution after alpha-beta-depleted transplantation in children. TCRbeta library construction was performed incorporating unique molecular identifiers. In TCRdb, the PCR reads were re-called with MiXCR into one record per CDR3 protein. Among around 800,000 distinct CDR3 sequences listed, 16% were seen once. V was pared by 3 bases and J by 6 bases, with 3 bases between. The CDR3 has 11 residues. Findings and caveats of the study: Diversity of TCRbeta at day 60 was high in some patients, arising from surviving recipient T cells and thymic progenitors. The origin of alpha-beta T cells about two months after transplant was reportedly several hundred expanded graft clones.

A remark on this clonotype: Its antigen is not identified.

The sample here was PBMCs, mostly from graft donor cells, taken 360 days after TCRalphabeta/CD19-depleted stem cell transplant. This chain connects TRBV12-3 or TRBV12-4 to TRBJ1-5, with D unresolved. The origin of this receptor is a male patient between 5 and 17 years old who had a stem cell transplant for acute lymphoblastic leukemia, so the T cells may come from the graft donor. CDR3 DNA sequence: TGTGCCAGCAGTTTTTTTCAGCCCCAGCATTTT. Protein product: CASSFFQPQHF.